This T cell receptor beta chain was sequenced during a study of CD8+ T cells in alopecia areata. Whole-study findings and limits: Many expanded lesional clones persisted in scalp and blood during tofacitinib treatment.

Treatment specified: oral pan-JAK inhibitor, 5-10 mg twice daily. In each case, RNA was isolated and then reverse transcribed into cDNA as the sequencing template. Measured with immunoSEQ multiplex PCR; TCRdb has only the in-frame clones, and not every one. The data contain over 85,000 clones, more than 55% of them seen just once; the ten biggest clones take up roughly a sixth. This clone was detected only a few times. Its antigen is not identified. The source material was CD8+ T cells sorted from blood, sampled at week 4, from a patient treated with tofacitinib. The sequence derives from a human donor with alopecia areata.

Here the CDR3 reads CASRPIGGQGYEQYF. The CDR3 coding sequence is TGTGCCAGCAGACCTATTGGGGGGCAGGGCTACGAGCAGTACTTC. The chain couples TRBV28 to TRBJ2-7; either TRBD1 or TRBD2 may fit D (6 bases each). CDR1 and CDR2 from the germline V gene are MDHEN and SYDVKM. This CDR3 has 15 amino acids. Trimming pared 6 bases from V and 3 bases from J, leaving 18 bases between.